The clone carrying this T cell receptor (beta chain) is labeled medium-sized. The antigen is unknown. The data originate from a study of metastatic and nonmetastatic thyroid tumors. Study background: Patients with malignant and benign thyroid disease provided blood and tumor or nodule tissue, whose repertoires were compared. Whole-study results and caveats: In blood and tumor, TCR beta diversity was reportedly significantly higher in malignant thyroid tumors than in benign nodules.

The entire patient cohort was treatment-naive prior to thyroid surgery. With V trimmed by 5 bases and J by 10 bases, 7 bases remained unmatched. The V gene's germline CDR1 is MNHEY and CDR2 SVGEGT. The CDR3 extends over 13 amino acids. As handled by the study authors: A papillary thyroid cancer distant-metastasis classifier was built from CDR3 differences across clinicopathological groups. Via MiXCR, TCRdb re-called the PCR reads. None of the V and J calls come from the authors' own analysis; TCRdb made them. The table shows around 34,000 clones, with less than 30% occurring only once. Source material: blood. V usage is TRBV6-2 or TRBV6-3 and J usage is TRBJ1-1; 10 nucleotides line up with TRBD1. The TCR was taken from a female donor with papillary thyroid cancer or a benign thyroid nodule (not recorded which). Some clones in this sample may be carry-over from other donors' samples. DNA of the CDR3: TGTGCCAGCAGTCCCCCCGGGACAGGGGTAGCTTTCTTT. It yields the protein CASSPPGTGVAFF.